These T cell receptor beta chains were read from a single sample in a study of blood T cells in healthy people across ages. TCRdb itself ran the 5' RACE reads through MiXCR, one entry per CDR3 protein. The data show hundreds of thousands of distinct CDR3 sequences, with about 51% seen just once and about 13% held by the top ten. Sequencing input: blood. The source is an elderly woman in good health. The CDR3 runs from the conserved cysteine through the conserved F or W. Fields, in order: V gene, D gene, clone size, J gene, CDR3 protein, CDR3 DNA. The D gene is left open where the match is weak. Clone size, where shown, is once, few, many, or a class for clones that have expanded.

TRBV28,TRBD1,few,TRBJ1-1,CASSLKGGREAFF,TGTGCCAGCAGTTTAAAAGGGGGCCGTGAAGCTTTCTTT
TRBV18,-,few,TRBJ1-4,CASSPGDGVEKLFF,TGTGCCAGCTCACCAGGGGATGGAGTTGAAAAACTGTTTTTT
TRBV14,TRBD1,-,TRBJ2-7,CASSQLDRGRDNEQYF,TGTGCCAGCAGCCAACTAGACAGGGGGCGAGACAATGAGCAGTACTTC
TRBV20-1,-,many,TRBJ2-5,CSAIVRAGETQYF,TGCAGTGCCATAGTCAGGGCTGGCGAGACCCAGTACTTC
TRBV7-9,TRBD2,many,TRBJ2-1,CASSRTSGRASYNEQFF,TGTGCCAGCAGTCGGACTAGCGGGAGAGCATCCTACAATGAGCAGTTCTTC
TRBV25-1,TRBD2,-,TRBJ2-7,CASSETPGLAASSYEQYF,TGTGCCAGCAGTGAGACACCGGGACTAGCGGCAAGCTCCTACGAGCAGTACTTC
TRBV20-1,-,-,TRBJ1-2,CSAWRETVGGYTF,TGCAGTGCGTGGAGGGAGACAGTGGGCGGCTACACCTTC
TRBV27,-,few,TRBJ1-1,CASSLSKNLNTEAFF,TGTGCCAGCAGTTTATCTAAGAACTTGAACACTGAAGCTTTCTTT
TRBV28,-,-,TRBJ1-1,CASRAIGRGMNTEAFF,TGTGCCAGCAGGGCGATTGGACGGGGCATGAACACTGAAGCTTTCTTT
TRBV6-6,TRBD1,-,TRBJ1-2,CASSYVYGQGVEGYTF,TGTGCCAGCAGTTACGTATATGGACAGGGAGTGGAGGGCTACACCTTC
TRBV7-2,-,many,TRBJ2-1,CASGVYNEQFF,TGTGCCAGCGGCGTATACAATGAGCAGTTCTTC